The 17 T cell receptor beta chains in this list originate from one sample, sequenced in a study of blood T cell repertoires in COVID-19. TCRdb's table, derived via immunoSEQ multiplex PCR, lists solely in-frame clones and lacks some. The sample yields 150,000 to 200,000 clones, roughly 80% seen once. Source material: peripheral blood. The receptors derive from a woman of 80 years or more with acute or convalescent COVID-19.

This clone was recorded a few times. The gene calls are TRBV28 and TRBJ1-2; 8 bases line up with TRBD1. CDR3 length: 16 amino acids. The trim removed 6 bases at V and 4 bases at J, leaving 13 bases unmatched. The germline gives CDR1 MDHEN, CDR2 SYDVKM. The CDR3 here is CASRFVAGGAGYGYTF. CDR3 nucleotide sequence: TGTGCCAGCAGGTTTGTGGCAGGGGGCGCCGGCTATGGCTACACCTTC.

The chain links TRBV19 to TRBJ1-6, with TRBD1 matching over 10 bases. This CDR3 spans 17 amino acids. The V segment lost 7 bases and the J segment 8 bases; nucleotides outside the gene matches: 14. CDR1 is LNHDA, CDR2 SQIVND, per germline (reference sequence). This chain's CDR3 is CASTRYIGGTGDSPLHF. CDR3 DNA sequence: TGTGCCAGTACCCGATATATTGGCGGGACAGGGGATTCACCCCTCCACTTT.

The chain couples TRBV3-1 (or the pseudogene TRBV3-2) to TRBJ2-1, with 7 bases lining up with TRBD1. Germline CDR1 reads LGHDT; CDR2 reads YNNKEL (reference sequence). The J segment lost 6 bases and the V segment lost 6 bases, leaving 8 bases of the junction unmatched. The CDR3 totals 14 residues. The DNA for the CDR3 is TGTGCCAGCAGTAGTACAGGGGATGGCAATGAGCAGTTCTTC. Protein product: CASSSTGDGNEQFF.

J is TRBJ2-4 and V is TRBV28; TRBD1 might be the D (5 bases). With 1 base removed from V and 1 base from J, the gap between germline ends came to 11 bases. Germline CDR1 MDHEN, CDR2 SYDVKM. The CDR3 is 16 amino acids. In DNA, the CDR3 is TGTGCCAGCAGTTTATTAGGGGTGGGGGCCAAAAACATTCAGTACTTC. Translation: CASSLLGVGAKNIQYF.

The genes are TRBV7-2 and TRBJ2-2; D gene unclear. Deletions cut 4 bases from V and 7 bases from J, with 13 bases between. Germline CDR1 SGHTA, CDR2 FQGNSA. This CDR3 spans 14 amino acids. The CDR3 DNA reads TGTGCCAGCAGCTCTCCCCCCTCGGGCGGGGAGCTGTTTTTT. Translated: CASSSPPSGGELFF.

The chain employs TRBV2 and TRBJ2-5; D might be TRBD1 (5 bases). The CDR3 runs to 14 residues. Trimming cost V 3 bases and J 5 bases, with 13 bases left between them. Germline V gives CDR1 SNHLY, CDR2 FYNNEI. The CDR3 bases are TGTGCCAGCAGTGAGTCCCACGCAGGGGAGACCCAGTACTTC. This codes for CASSESHAGETQYF.

The chain uses TRBV11-2 and TRBJ1-2; 7 bases align to TRBD1. CDR1 and CDR2 from the germline V gene are SGHAT and FQNNGV. This CDR3 has 14 residues. With 1 base clipped from V and 5 bases from J, the junction kept 4 bases outside the gene matches. The CDR3 bases are TGTGCCAGCAGCTTAGCGGACAGGAAATATGGCTACACCTTC. Translated, it gives CASSLADRKYGYTF.

This rearrangement joins TRBV9 to TRBJ1-5; TRBD1 is a possible D gene (5 bases). The germline CDR1 and CDR2 sequences are SGDLS and YYNGEE. The CDR3 has 14 amino acids. Trimming shortened V by 0 bases and J by 7 bases, and 11 bases separated the two germline ends. Written as DNA, the CDR3 is TGTGCCAGCAGCGTAGACGGGGCGGGGCAGCCCCAGCATTTT. Amino acid sequence: CASSVDGAGQPQHF.

The rearrangement uses TRBV5-8 and TRBJ2-7; 9 nucleotides align to TRBD2. The CDR3 has 15 residues. The trim removed 4 bases at V and 3 bases at J, leaving 8 bases unmatched. Germline V gene data show CDR1 as SGHTS and CDR2 as YDEGEE. CDR3 sequence: CASSREGTSFYEQYF. In DNA, the CDR3 is TGTGCCAGCAGCCGAGAAGGGACTAGCTTCTACGAGCAGTACTTC. The full variable domain, rest sourced from reference TRBV5-8 and TRBJ2-7, is EAGVTQSPTHLIKTRGQQATLRCSPISGHTSVYWYQQALGLGLQFLLWYDEGEERNRGNFPPRFSGRQFPNYSSELNVNALELEDSALYLCASSREGTSFYEQYFGPGTRLTVT.

The CDR3 sequence is CASSSTGQTYEQYF. CDR3 sequence (DNA): TGCGCCAGCAGCTCGACGGGACAAACCTACGAGCAGTACTTC. The V call is TRBV5-1, the J call TRBJ2-7; tentatively, D is TRBD1 (6 bases). The CDR3 is 14 residues long. Germline V lookup: CDR1 SGHRS, CDR2 YFSETQ. The V end lost 3 bases, the J end lost 2 bases, and 12 bases lay between the germline ends.

This clone was seen just once. This chain joins TRBV4-2 and TRBJ2-7; 7 bases map to TRBD1. V lost 4 bases and J lost 9; bases outside the gene matches: 9. The CDR3 consists of 13 residues. Germline loops: CDR1 LGHNA, CDR2 YNFKEQ. The CDR3 DNA follows: TGTGCCAGCAGCCCCAGGCCCGGACAGGTGCAGTACTTC. Protein: CASSPRPGQVQYF.

This clone showed up just a few times. The rearrangement uses TRBV19 and TRBJ2-3; a possible D gene is TRBD2 (6 bases). Germline V gene sequence: CDR1 LNHDA, CDR2 SQIVND (reference sequence). The ends were cut back, 3 bases at V and 0 bases at J, with 10 bases in the middle. The CDR3 extends over 15 amino acids. CDR3 residues: CASSMVSGSTDTQYF. The CDR3 region has the DNA TGTGCCAGTAGTATGGTTAGCGGCAGCACAGATACGCAGTATTTT.

This clone was recorded many times. V is TRBV28 and J is TRBJ1-2; TRBD1 matches 8 bases. In germline, CDR1 is MDHEN, CDR2 SYDVKM. This CDR3 comprises 14 residues. V dropped 7 bases and J dropped 6; count of bases not matched to a gene: 10. The CDR3 coding sequence is TGTGCCAGCAAGCCAGGGGGCGTTAGCCATGGCTACACCTTC. Amino acids: CASKPGGVSHGYTF.

In nucleotides, the CDR3 is TGTGCCAGCAGTGATTCAGGGGACGGAAACACCATATATTTT. It yields the protein CASSDSGDGNTIYF. V is TRBV6-1 and J is TRBJ1-3; D is possibly TRBD1 (6 bases). The CDR3 is 14 residues long. V was pared by 3 bases and J by 4 bases, with 10 bases between. Germline V CDR1 and CDR2: MNHNS, SASEGT.

The V and J genes are TRBV6-5 and TRBJ2-3, with 7 bases that match TRBD2. The CDR3 is 14 residues long. V dropped 0 bases and J dropped 12; count of bases not matched to a gene: 9. Looked up from germline, CDR1 is MNHEY and CDR2 is SVGAGI. CDR3 residues: CASSYSGGSSPQYF. The CDR3 nucleotides are TGTGCCAGCAGTTACTCCGGGGGGAGCAGCCCCCAGTATTTT.

The chain joins TRBV30 to TRBJ2-7; TRBD1 matches 8 bases. This CDR3 is built from 15 residues. V lost 4 bases to trimming and J lost 3 bases; unmatched junction nucleotides: 11. Per germline, CDR1 GTSNPN and CDR2 SVGIG (reference sequence). CDR3 coding DNA: TGTGCCTGGAACAAACGGGACAGGATAAACTACGAGCAGTACTTC. It yields the protein CAWNKRDRINYEQYF.

The V and J genes are TRBV7-2 and TRBJ1-1; 7 bases map to TRBD1. J lost 0 bases, V lost 4 bases, and 5 bases had no gene match. Germline assignment: CDR1 SGHTA and CDR2 FQGNSA. The CDR3 consists of 15 residues. DNA of the CDR3: TGTGCCAGCAGCTACTCCGGGACAGTGAACACTGAAGCTTTCTTT. This translates into CASSYSGTVNTEAFF.